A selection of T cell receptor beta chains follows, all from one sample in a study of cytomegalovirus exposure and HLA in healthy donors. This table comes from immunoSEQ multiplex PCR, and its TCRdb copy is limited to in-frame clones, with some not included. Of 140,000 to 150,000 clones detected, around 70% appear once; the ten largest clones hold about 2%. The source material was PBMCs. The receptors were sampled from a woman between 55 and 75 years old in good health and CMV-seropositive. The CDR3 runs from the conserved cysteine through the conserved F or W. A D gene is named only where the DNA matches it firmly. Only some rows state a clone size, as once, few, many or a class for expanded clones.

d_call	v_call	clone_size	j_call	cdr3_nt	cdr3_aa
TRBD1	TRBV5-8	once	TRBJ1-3	TGTGCCAGCAGCCACCGGGACAGGACCTCTGGAAACACCATATATTTT	CASSHRDRTSGNTIYF
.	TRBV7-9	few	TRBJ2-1	TGTGCCAGCAGCTTAGACTCAGGGGCGTTCAATGAGCAGTTCTTC	CASSLDSGAFNEQFF
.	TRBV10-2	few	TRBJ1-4	TGCGCCACCACCCCGGGACAACCGAATGAAAAACTGTTTTTT	CATTPGQPNEKLFF
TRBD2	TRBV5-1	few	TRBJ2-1	TGCGCCAGCAGCACCGGAGTTAGCGGGAGTTTCTACAATGAGCAGTTCTTC	CASSTGVSGSFYNEQFF
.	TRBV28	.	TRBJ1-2	TGTGCCAGCAGTCCCAGGGGCGGTTATGGCTACACCTTC	CASSPRGGYGYTF
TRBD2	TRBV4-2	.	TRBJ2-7	TGTGCCAGCAGCCAGGCGACTAGCTGGGTCGGGCAGTACTTC	CASSQATSWVGQYF
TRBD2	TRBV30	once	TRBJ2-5	TGTGCCTGGAGTGTAGGGCTAGCGGGAGCGCGAGAGACCCAGTACTTC	CAWSVGLAGARETQYF
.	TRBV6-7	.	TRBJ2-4	TGTGCCAGCAGTTACGGCGACAGGATCCCGGGCTGGGCCAAAAACATTCAGTACTTC	CASSYGDRIPGWAKNIQYF
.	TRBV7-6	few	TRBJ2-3	TGTGCCAGCAGCTTACAGGGTTCGGATACGCAGTATTTT	CASSLQGSDTQYF
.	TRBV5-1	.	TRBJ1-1	TGCGCCAGCAGCTTGGGACGGGAAGCTGAAGCTTTCTTT	CASSLGREAEAFF
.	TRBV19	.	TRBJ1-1	TGTGCCAGTAGTCGTCCTGCGGGGGCGGACACTGAAGCTTTCTTT	CASSRPAGADTEAFF
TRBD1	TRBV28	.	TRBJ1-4	TGTGCCAGCAGTGCCCCAGGGGGGTTTAATGAAAAACTGTTTTTT	CASSAPGGFNEKLFF
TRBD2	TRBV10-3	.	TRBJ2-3	TGTGCCATCAGTGAGACTAGCGGATACACAGATACGCAGTATTTT	CAISETSGYTDTQYF
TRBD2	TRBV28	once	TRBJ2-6	TGTGCCAGCAGCTTCCTAGCGGGAGGGCCTGGGGCCAACGTCCTGACTTTC	CASSFLAGGPGANVLTF
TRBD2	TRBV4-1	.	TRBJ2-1	TGCGCCAGCAGCCAAGATTTCGTAGCGGGGAATGAGCAGTTCTTC	CASSQDFVAGNEQFF
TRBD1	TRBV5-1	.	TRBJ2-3	TGCGCCAGCAGCTTGGCAAACCCGGGACAGGGCCCGCAGTATTTT	CASSLANPGQGPQYF
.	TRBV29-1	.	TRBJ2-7	TGCAGCGTTGATGGCCAGGGCACCTACGAGCAGTACTTC	CSVDGQGTYEQYF
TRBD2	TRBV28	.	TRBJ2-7	TGTGCCAGCACAACTAGCGGGAGCCTCAGAGGCGCCTTC	CASTTSGSLRGAF
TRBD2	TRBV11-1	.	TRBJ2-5	TGTGCCAGCAGCTCTAAGACTAGCGGGAGACGAGAGACCCAGTACTTC	CASSSKTSGRRETQYF
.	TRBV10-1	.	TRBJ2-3	TGCGCCAGCAGTGAGTCATTGGCAATAGATACGCAGTATTTT	CASSESLAIDTQYF
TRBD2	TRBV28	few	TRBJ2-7	TGTGCCAGCAGTTTACATTCCCGAACTAGCGGCTACGAGCAGTACTTC	CASSLHSRTSGYEQYF
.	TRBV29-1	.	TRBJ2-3	TGCAGCGTCGGACAGACCAATACAGATACGCAGTATTTT	CSVGQTNTDTQYF
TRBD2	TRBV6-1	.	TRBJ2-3	TGTGCCAGCGGAATGGCTAGCGGGAGTACAGATACGCAGTATTTT	CASGMASGSTDTQYF
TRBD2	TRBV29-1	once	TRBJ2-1	TGCAGCGCGGGAATTGACGGGGGGTTCTACAATGAGCAGTTCTTC	CSAGIDGGFYNEQFF
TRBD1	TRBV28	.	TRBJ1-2	TGTGCCAGCAGTCGACCCTTCGGACAGGGCATACGCGTATTCAACTATGGCTACACCTTC	CASSRPFGQGIRVFNYGYTF
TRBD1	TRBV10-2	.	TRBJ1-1	TGCGCCAGCAGACCTGACAGGGGGACTTATATGAACACTGAAGCTTTCTTT	CASRPDRGTYMNTEAFF
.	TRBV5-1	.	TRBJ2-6	TGCGCCAGCTCCCAGTCTGGGGCCAACGTCCTGACTTTC	CASSQSGANVLTF
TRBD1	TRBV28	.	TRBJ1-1	TGTGCCAGCAGTGGGGGACAGGGTGGAACTGAAGCTTTCTTT	CASSGGQGGTEAFF
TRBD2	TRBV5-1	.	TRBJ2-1	TGCGCCAGCATGACAGGAGGAGCGGGAGGGAATTCCTACAATGAGCAGTTCTTC	CASMTGGAGGNSYNEQFF
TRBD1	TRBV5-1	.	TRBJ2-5	TGCGCCAGCAGCTTGAAGGACAGGGCTAACCAAGAGACCCAGTACTTC	CASSLKDRANQETQYF
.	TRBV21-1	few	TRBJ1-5	.	CASSKYWGQGSNQPQHF
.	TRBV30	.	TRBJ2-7	TGTGCCTGGAGTTATAACAGGGATAACGAGCAGTACTTC	CAWSYNRDNEQYF
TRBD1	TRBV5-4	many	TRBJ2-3	TGTGCCAGCAGCAGGGGACAGTCCACAGATACGCAGTATTTT	CASSRGQSTDTQYF
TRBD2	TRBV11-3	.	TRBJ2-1	TGTGCCAGCAGCTTGGCGTCGGGGGGGGAGCAGTTCTTC	CASSLASGGEQFF
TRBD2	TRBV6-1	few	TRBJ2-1	TGTGCCAGCAGTGGGAGGGCTAGCGGGAAATTAGATGAGCAGTTCTTC	CASSGRASGKLDEQFF
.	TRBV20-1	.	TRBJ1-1	TGCAGTGCTAGGGGCGATAAATTGGCTTTCTTT	CSARGDKLAFF
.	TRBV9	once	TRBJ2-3	TGTGCCAGCAGCGTACGAGCGGTCACAGATACGCAGTATTTT	CASSVRAVTDTQYF
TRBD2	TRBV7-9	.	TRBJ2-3	TGTGCCAGCAGCCTTACTAGCGGGAGTACAGATACGCAGTATTTT	CASSLTSGSTDTQYF
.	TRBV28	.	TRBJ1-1	TGTGCCAGCAGCTCCAGGGTCACTGAAGCTTTCTTT	CASSSRVTEAFF
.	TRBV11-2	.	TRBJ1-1	TGTGCCAGCAGCTTAGATAAGAGGGCCACTGAAGCTTTCTTT	CASSLDKRATEAFF
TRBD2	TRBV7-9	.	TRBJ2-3	TGTGCCAGCAGCCGGGGGGGACTAGACACAGATACGCAGTATTTT	CASSRGGLDTDTQYF
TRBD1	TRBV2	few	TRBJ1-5	TGTGCCAGCAACCCGGGACAGGGCTTACAGCCCCAGCATTTT	CASNPGQGLQPQHF
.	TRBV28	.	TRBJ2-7	TGTGCCAGCAGTAGAGGGGGAACGTACGAGCAGTACTTC	CASSRGGTYEQYF
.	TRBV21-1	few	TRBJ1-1	TGTGCCAGCAGCTCTTGGGCGACGAACACTGAAGCTTTCTTT	CASSSWATNTEAFF
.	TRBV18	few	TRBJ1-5	TGTGCCAGCTCACCCTCGGGGAGGCTGCCCCAGCATTTT	CASSPSGRLPQHF
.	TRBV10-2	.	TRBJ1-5	TGCGCCAGCAGTACAGGGTTGGGTCAGCCCCAGCATTTT	CASSTGLGQPQHF
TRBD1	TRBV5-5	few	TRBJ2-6	TGTGCCAGCAGCTTACAGGGGGTTGGGGCCAACGTCCTGACTTTC	CASSLQGVGANVLTF
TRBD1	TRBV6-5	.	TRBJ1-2	TGTGCCAGCAGGCGAGGTCAGGGGGCCTATGGCTACACCTTC	CASRRGQGAYGYTF
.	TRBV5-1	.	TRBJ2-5	TGCGCCAGCACCCTACAGGGAAACCTGAAAGAGACCCAGTACTTC	CASTLQGNLKETQYF
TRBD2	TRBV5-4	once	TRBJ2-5	TGTGCCAGCAGTCAGACTAGCGGGAGGGCAGGGGAGACCCAGTACTTC	CASSQTSGRAGETQYF
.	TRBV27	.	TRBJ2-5	TGTGCCAGTTCTCGACTCGGGGAGACCCAGTACTTC	CASSRLGETQYF
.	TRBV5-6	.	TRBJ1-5	TGTGCCAGCAGCCCCCGGGGGAACAATCAGCCCCAGCATTTT	CASSPRGNNQPQHF
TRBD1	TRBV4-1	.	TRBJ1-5	TGCGCCAGCAGCCGAGGACAGGGGAATCAGCCCCAGCATTTT	CASSRGQGNQPQHF
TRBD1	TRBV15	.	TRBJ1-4	TGTGCCACCAGCGCGGGCCAGGGGGGTGAAAAACTGTTTTTT	CATSAGQGGEKLFF
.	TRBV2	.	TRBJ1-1	TGTGCCAGCGAGGCCAGGGGGAACACTGAAGCTTTCTTT	CASEARGNTEAFF
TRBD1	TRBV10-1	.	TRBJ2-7	TGCGCCAGCAGGGGGGACAGGGCCGGGGAGCAGTACTTC	CASRGDRAGEQYF
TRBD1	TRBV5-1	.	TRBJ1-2	TGCGCCAGCAGCTCACCGGGACAGTCTTATGGCTACACCTTC	CASSSPGQSYGYTF
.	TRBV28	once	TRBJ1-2	TGTGCCAGCAGTTTGGACAGCAACTATGGCTACACCTTC	CASSLDSNYGYTF
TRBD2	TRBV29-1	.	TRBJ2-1	TGCAGCGTTTCCGGGAGGAAGAACAATGAGCAGTTCTTC	CSVSGRKNNEQFF
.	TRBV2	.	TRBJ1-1	TGTGCCAGCAGTGAAGCGCGGAACACTGAAGCTTTCTTT	CASSEARNTEAFF